These T cell receptor beta chains were read from a single sample in a study of blood T cells in healthy people across ages. TCRdb fed the 5' RACE reads into MiXCR, producing one record per CDR3 protein. The sample carries some 900,000 distinct CDR3 sequences, 29% recorded once. What was sequenced was blood. These TCRs come from a woman of 80 years or more in good health. Both conserved end residues are part of each CDR3. Each record gives: J gene, clone size, V gene, D gene, CDR3 DNA, CDR3 protein. The D gene is left open where the match is weak. Size is stated for part of the rows, as once, few or many counts, or as a class when the clone is expanded.

TRBJ1-2	many	TRBV10-3	NA	TGTGCCATCAGGCGAACCGACCGGGACCCGGGGGGCTACACCTTC	CAIRRTDRDPGGYTF
TRBJ2-7	NA	TRBV5-1	TRBD2	TGCGCCAGCAGCAGCGGGGAGGTATACAATGGGCAGTACTTC	CASSSGEVYNGQYF
TRBJ2-7	few	TRBV13	NA	TGTGCCAGCAGCTTAGGCGCAAGGATCTACGAGCAGTACTTC	CASSLGARIYEQYF
TRBJ2-3	many	TRBV6-6	TRBD2	TGTGCCAGCAACGGGGGGTCGGCAGATACGCAGTATTTT	CASNGGSADTQYF
TRBJ2-1	many	TRBV7-2	TRBD2	TGTGCCAGCAGCAGCAAGCGGGAGATTTACAATGAGCAGTTCTTC	CASSSKREIYNEQFF
TRBJ2-1	few	TRBV4-3	TRBD1	TGCGCCAGCAGCTACGACAGGGGGAATGAGCAGTTCTTC	CASSYDRGNEQFF
TRBJ1-3	NA	TRBV9	NA	TGTGCCAGCAGCCCCAGAGGGGCAAACTACGGAAACACCATATATTTT	CASSPRGANYGNTIYF
TRBJ2-3	many	TRBV7-2	TRBD2	TGTGCCAGCAGCTTAGAAGCGGGGTCAAGAGGCCCGCAGTATTTT	CASSLEAGSRGPQYF
TRBJ1-6	many	TRBV6-5	NA	TGTGCCAGCAGTTACTCGAACAGGAGAGGAGATAATTCACCCCTCCACTTT	CASSYSNRRGDNSPLHF
TRBJ2-1	NA	TRBV6-2/TRBV6-3	NA	TGTACCAGCATGACGGGGGGCGGTTACAATGAGCAGTTTTTC	CTSMTGGGYNEQFF
TRBJ2-7	NA	TRBV7-2	TRBD1	TGTGCCAGCAGCTCGGGACAGGGGGCCCACACTGATCGGGACTTC	CASSSGQGAHTDRDF
TRBJ2-7	NA	TRBV7-2	NA	TGTGCCAGCAGCCCCGAGTTCGGGGGACCCTACGAGCAGTACTTC	CASSPEFGGPYEQYF
TRBJ2-5	many	TRBV12-3/TRBV12-4	NA	TGTGCCAGCAGGCTATCGGGTGAGGGGGAGACCCAGTACTTC	CASRLSGEGETQYF
TRBJ2-1	many	TRBV6-2/TRBV6-3	TRBD2	TGTGCCAGCAGTTCTCCCTTAACTAGCGGGGTAGGGGATGAGCAGTTCTTC	CASSSPLTSGVGDEQFF
TRBJ2-1	NA	TRBV5-5	NA	TGTGCCAGCAATCAGACCCCGGGACTCGACAATGAGCAGTTCTTC	CASNQTPGLDNEQFF
TRBJ1-2	NA	TRBV6-1	TRBD1	TGTGCCAGCAGTGAAGTTTTGAGACAGGGTAGGAGCTATGGCTTCACCTTC	CASSEVLRQGRSYGFTF
TRBJ1-6	NA	TRBV7-2	NA	TGTGCCAGCAGCCTTCGCAGGGCATCCCCATCCCTTGGATCACCCCTCCACTTT	CASSLRRASPSLGSPLHF
TRBJ1-1	few	TRBV6-5	NA	TGTGCCAGCAAGACCGGCCCCGGCATAGCTTTCTTT	CASKTGPGIAFF
TRBJ2-1	NA	TRBV14	NA	TGTGCCAGCAGCCCGAGCGGGTATGGTGAGCAGTTCTTC	CASSPSGYGEQFF
TRBJ1-1	few	TRBV29-1	NA	TGCAGCGTTGAACCCTATGAAGCTTTCTTT	CSVEPYEAFF
TRBJ1-2	NA	TRBV30	NA	TGTGCCTGGAGTTCGGCAGGGTATGGCTGCACCTTC	CAWSSAGYGCTF
TRBJ1-6	many	TRBV6-5	NA	TGTGCCAGCAGTTACGGCGTTACTAATTCACCCCTCCACTTT	CASSYGVTNSPLHF
TRBJ2-7	NA	TRBV11-1	NA	TGTGCCAGCAGCTTCCGCGAGGGGCGAACCTACGAGCAGTACTTC	CASSFREGRTYEQYF
TRBJ2-5	many	TRBV7-2	NA	TGTGCCAGCAGCTCCCAGCCGGAGACCCAGTACTTC	CASSSQPETQYF
TRBJ2-3	few	TRBV7-2	TRBD2	TGTGCCAGCAGCCCAGACCACGCGGGGGGGCGCGCAGATACGCAGTATTTT	CASSPDHAGGRADTQYF
TRBJ1-1	NA	TRBV7-2	NA	TGTGCCAGCAGCCGCCGGTATCTCGACACTGAAGCTTTCTTT	CASSRRYLDTEAFF
TRBJ2-1	NA	TRBV5-1	NA	TGCGCCAGCAGGCCCGGGACGAACAATGAGCAGTTCTTC	CASRPGTNNEQFF
TRBJ2-5	NA	TRBV6-1	NA	TGTGCCAGCAGTGAAGCTGGGGCCCGCGGGGAGCAGTACTTC	CASSEAGARGEQYF
TRBJ2-7	NA	TRBV3-1	NA	TGTGCCAGCAGCCAAGAAATTAGCCAGACCTACGAGCAGTACTTC	CASSQEISQTYEQYF
TRBJ2-2	NA	TRBV12-3/TRBV12-4	NA	TGTGCCAGCAGCCCCCGACACACCATAGCCGGGGAGCTGTTTTTT	CASSPRHTIAGELFF
TRBJ2-4	NA	TRBV7-9	TRBD1	TGTGCCAGCAGCTGGGCGTCCGGGACAGGGGTCCTCAAAAACATTCAGTACTTC	CASSWASGTGVLKNIQYF
TRBJ1-1	NA	TRBV27	TRBD1	TGTGCCAGCGGGACAGGGGGGAGGACTGAAGCTTTCTTT	CASGTGGRTEAFF
TRBJ2-1	NA	TRBV7-9	TRBD2	TGTGCCAGCAGCTTAACCCTAGCGGGCCACTACAATGAGCAGTTCTTC	CASSLTLAGHYNEQFF
TRBJ2-1	NA	TRBV12-3/TRBV12-4	TRBD1	TGTGCCAGCAGTTTTATGACAGGGCTTTACAATGAGCAGTTCTTC	CASSFMTGLYNEQFF
TRBJ1-1	few	TRBV7-9	NA	TGTGCCAGCAGCTTACCCCAGGGGTCGGCCACTGAAGCTTTCTTT	CASSLPQGSATEAFF
TRBJ2-7	NA	TRBV6-6	NA	TGTGCCAGCAGTTACGGAGTTTACAATGAGCAGTACTTC	CASSYGVYNEQYF
TRBJ2-7	NA	TRBV6-2/TRBV6-3	TRBD2	TGTGCCAGCAAGACGGGGACTAGTGAATCCTACGAGCAGTACTTC	CASKTGTSESYEQYF
TRBJ1-4	many	TRBV7-2	TRBD1	TGTGCCAGCAGCCCCAGCAGGGGGGTCGAAAAACTGTTTTTT	CASSPSRGVEKLFF
TRBJ1-2	many	TRBV7-9	TRBD1	TGTGCCAGCAGCTTAGCAAGGACAGGGGGCGATGGCTACACCTTC	CASSLARTGGDGYTF
TRBJ2-3	many	TRBV5-5	TRBD2	TGTGCCAGCAGCATGGGAGGGGGCACAGATACGCAGTATTTT	CASSMGGGTDTQYF
TRBJ2-3	NA	TRBV12-3/TRBV12-4	NA	TGTGCCACCCGTCTAGGGGGGGTGAGAACAGATACGCAGTATTTT	CATRLGGVRTDTQYF
TRBJ2-1	few	TRBV14	NA	TGTGCCAGCAGCCAAGATTGGGCTAGAAGCGGAGAGGCGTTCTTC	CASSQDWARSGEAFF
TRBJ1-3	NA	TRBV7-2	NA	TGTGCCAGCAGCTTAGGTGTCAGCCCGAGCTCTGGAAACACCGTATATTTT	CASSLGVSPSSGNTVYF
TRBJ1-5	many	TRBV24-1	NA	TGTGCCACCAGTGGCCATTATAGCAATCAGCCCCAGCATTTT	CATSGHYSNQPQHF
TRBJ1-1	many	TRBV7-2	NA	TGTGCCAGCAGCCCCTCGGGCACTGAAGCTTTCTTT	CASSPSGTEAFF
TRBJ2-5	many	TRBV3-1	TRBD1	TGTGCCAGCAGCCAAAGGACAGGACAAGAGACCCAGTACTTC	CASSQRTGQETQYF
TRBJ1-1	many	TRBV20-1	NA	TGCAGTGCTAGAGATCGTCGATCCTTGAACACTGAAGCTTTCTTT	CSARDRRSLNTEAFF
TRBJ2-3	many	TRBV12-3/TRBV12-4	NA	TGTGCCACCTCCCCAAGGAAGGCCAGCACAGATACGCAGTATTTT	CATSPRKASTDTQYF
TRBJ1-2	NA	TRBV6-1	NA	TGTGCCAGCACCCTGGACGGAGGTTTTGGTGGCTACACCTTC	CASTLDGGFGGYTF
TRBJ2-7	many	TRBV28	TRBD1	TGTGCCAGCAGTTCCACCGGGACAGGGCCTACCCCCTACGAGCAGTACTTC	CASSSTGTGPTPYEQYF
TRBJ2-1	many	TRBV7-2	NA	TGTGCCAGCAGCTCCCCCGGGGGGCTTCTCTCCTACAATGAGCAGTTCTTC	CASSSPGGLLSYNEQFF
TRBJ2-3	NA	TRBV12-3/TRBV12-4	NA	TGTGCCAGCACCACTAGAGGGGCAGCAGATACGCAGTATTTT	CASTTRGAADTQYF
TRBJ1-4	NA	TRBV6-1	NA	TGTGCCAGCAGTGAACAGGCATTTGCAACTAATGAAAAACTGTTTTTT	CASSEQAFATNEKLFF
TRBJ2-1	NA	TRBV28	TRBD2	TGTACCAGCAGTTTAAACTCGGGGGGTAAAAATGAGCAGTTCTTC	CTSSLNSGGKNEQFF
TRBJ2-7	many	TRBV12-3/TRBV12-4	NA	TGTGCCAGCAGTCCGGGTCAACCGAGTGGCTACGAGCAGTACTTC	CASSPGQPSGYEQYF
TRBJ2-7	NA	TRBV18	NA	TGTGCCAGCTCACCACCTCCGGCCAAGGCCCCGAAAACCTACGAGCAGTACTTC	CASSPPPAKAPKTYEQYF